This paragraph reports one T cell receptor beta chain. This sample is drawn from a study of OX40 agonist ivuxolimab in advanced cancers. Germline CDR1 reads MNHNS; CDR2 reads SASEGT. Trimming removed 5 bases at V and 4 bases at J, with 11 bases between. This CDR3 has 13 amino acids. This table comes from immunoSEQ multiplex PCR, and its TCRdb copy is limited to in-frame clones, with some not included. Here the sample spans 30,000 to 45,000 clones, over 80% being singletons. The sequences come from CD4+ or CD8+ T cells sorted from blood, collected in a trial of the OX40 agonist ivuxolimab. The origin of this receptor is an adult with an advanced solid tumor such as melanoma, head and neck, liver or kidney cancer. V is TRBV6-1 and J is TRBJ2-5; tentative D call: TRBD1 (5 bases). The CDR3 bases are TGTGCCAGCAGTAGAAGGGGCGCAGAGACCCAGTACTTC. Encoded protein: CASSRRGAETQYF.